These T cell receptor beta chains were read from a single sample in a study of cytomegalovirus exposure and HLA in healthy donors. TCRdb keeps only in-frame clones here, not all; method: immunoSEQ multiplex PCR. Of about 150,000 clones in the sample, 65% to 75% were seen once. Source material: PBMCs. Receptors originate from a man aged 30 to 39 in good health and CMV-seronegative. CDR3s include the opening cysteine and the closing phenylalanine or tryptophan.

CDR3	J	V
CASSDSPAGELFF	TRBJ2-2	TRBV2
CASSMGGNVGNEQFF	TRBJ2-1	TRBV19
CASSERGGQGNEQFF	TRBJ2-1	TRBV6-4
CASSLGTGTNEKLFF	TRBJ1-4	TRBV6-5
CASSPLYRLGETGELFF	TRBJ2-2	TRBV7-9
CASSPSGATYEQYF	TRBJ2-7	TRBV2
CSVILKSGYEQYF	.	TRBV29-1
CASSRGQDADTQYF	TRBJ2-3	TRBV7-9
CASSLPSGGQGSPGELFF	TRBJ2-2	TRBV7-9
CASSELRADFYYEQYF	TRBJ2-7	TRBV7-9
CASSLSGGPYGYTF	TRBJ1-2	TRBV5-8
CASSQIAGRETQYF	TRBJ2-5	TRBV14
CASSFLRDRESRDTGELFF	TRBJ2-2	TRBV7-6
CASRDRANEKLFF	TRBJ1-4	TRBV5-1
CASSLQGVYNEQFF	TRBJ2-1	TRBV5-6
CASSQDRRGSGGYTF	TRBJ1-2	TRBV4-2
CASSPDRYYGYTF	TRBJ1-2	TRBV28
CASSLVSGRDRGGYTF	TRBJ1-2	TRBV28
CASSPSPGLAGERSSYEQYF	TRBJ2-7	TRBV4-2
CASSVGPEGFYEQYF	TRBJ2-7	TRBV9
CASSYGTGLNGYTF	TRBJ1-2	TRBV28
CASSPRTGATEAFF	TRBJ1-1	TRBV19
CASRLTQQGGYTF	TRBJ1-2	TRBV5-6
CASNPHGREETQYF	TRBJ2-5	TRBV27